Presented here are 28 T cell receptor beta chains from one specimen sequenced in a study of T cell repertoires and HLA-DP antigens. No antigen has been identified for these receptors. Here immunoSEQ multiplex PCR was the method, and the copy in TCRdb shows in-frame clones only, minus some. This table holds around 100,000 clones, roughly 92% found once. Sequenced sample: CD4+ T cells from PBMCs. These TCRs come from a woman in her late teens or twenties in good health and CMV-seronegative.

About this clone itself: Additional DNA sequences in this sample encode the identical CDR3. This chain connects TRBV6-5 to TRBJ1-2; TRBD1 matches at 11 bases. The CDR3 spans 15 residues. CDR1 and CDR2 (germline): MNHEY, SVGAGI. The ends lost 7 bases at V and 8 bases at J; junction bases unmatched: 12. In nucleotides, the CDR3 is TGTGCCAGCACCTTTACGGGGGGACAGGGGGGGGGCTACACCTTC. Encoded protein: CASTFTGGQGGGYTF.

V and J are TRBV19 and TRBJ1-3; 10 bases fit TRBD1. The length of the CDR3 is 13 residues. V shed 9 bases and J 2 bases; nucleotides not matched to a gene: 1. Germline V lookup: CDR1 LNHDA, CDR2 SQIVND (reference sequence). For the CDR3, the DNA is TGTGCCAGCGGGACAGGGGCTGGAAACACCATATATTTT. This gives the protein CASGTGAGNTIYF.

CDR3 sequence (DNA): TGTGCCAGCTCACCTCAGCGGGGAGCCCAAGAGACCCAGTACTTC. This gives the protein CASSPQRGAQETQYF. This chain uses TRBV18 with TRBJ2-5, with 7 bases that match TRBD2. Germline V gives CDR1 KGHSH, CDR2 LQKENI. This CDR3 contains 15 residues. V shed 3 bases and J 1 base; nucleotides not matched to a gene: 5. The entire variable domain, with the rest obtained from reference TRBV18 and TRBJ2-5, is as follows: NAGVMQNPRHLVRRRGQEARLRCSPMKGHSHVYWYRQLPEEGLKFMVYLQKENIIDESGMPKERFSAEFPKEGPSILRIQQVVRGDSAAYFCASSPQRGAQETQYFGPGTRLLVL.

Regarding this clone: It is unclear where the CDR3 begins or ends on the DNA, so no DNA is shown, and the CDR3 is as TCRdb lists it. The gene calls are TRBV29-1 and TRBJ2-1; no DNA check was done on the table's D call, TRBD1. The germline gives CDR1 SQVTM, CDR2 ANQGSEA. The CDR3 length is 10 residues, termini included. The CDR3 is CSVGQGAMFF.

This chain joins TRBV10-2 and TRBJ1-1; 7 bases fit TRBD1. Trimming removed 9 bases from V and 0 bases from J; junction bases left unmatched: 4. CDR1 is WSHSY and CDR2 is SAAADI in the germline V gene. CDR3 length: 13 residues. The CDR3 reads CASHRGVNTEAFF. CDR3 DNA: TGCGCCAGTCACAGGGGAGTGAACACTGAAGCTTTCTTT.

This clone came up once. The chain uses TRBV14 and TRBJ2-7; no firm D call. Germline values: CDR1 SGHDN, CDR2 FVKESK. Deletions cut 1 base from V and 2 bases from J, with 21 bases between. The CDR3 consists of 18 residues. CDR3: CASSQVRTAPNITYEQYF. The CDR3 DNA reads TGTGCCAGCAGCCAAGTCAGGACGGCTCCTAACATTACCTACGAGCAGTACTTC.

The V call is TRBV19, the J call TRBJ2-1, with 15 bases fitting TRBD2. This CDR3 contains 16 residues. V trimming: 4 bases; J trimming: 4 bases; junction bases outside the gene matches: 2. CDR1 and CDR2 (germline): LNHDA, SQIVND (reference sequence). The CDR3 here is CASSTGTSGGYNEQFF. The CDR3 bases are TGTGCCAGTAGTACCGGGACTAGCGGGGGGTACAATGAGCAGTTCTTC.

The gene calls are TRBV27 and TRBJ2-3; 14 nucleotides align to TRBD2. CDR1 is MNHEY, CDR2 SMNVEV, per germline (reference sequence). V dropped 6 bases and J dropped 4; count of bases not matched to a gene: 6. The CDR3 is made up of 16 amino acids. The CDR3 reads CASSYRLAGGSDTQYF. CDR3 sequence (DNA): TGTGCCAGCAGCTACCGACTAGCGGGAGGGTCAGATACGCAGTATTTT.

This chain uses TRBV30 with TRBJ1-4, with a weak D call TRBD1 (5 bases). Per germline, CDR1 GTSNPN and CDR2 SVGIG (reference sequence). Trimming removed 0 bases at V and 7 bases at J, with 6 bases between. The CDR3 length is 12 residues. This CDR3 reads CAWSVGVEKLFF. CDR3 bases: TGTGCCTGGAGTGTGGGGGTTGAAAAACTGTTTTTT.

The chain is built from TRBV27 and TRBJ2-1; the D is unclear. This CDR3 is built from 15 residues. Trimming stripped 4 bases from V and 0 bases from J, with 10 bases between. The V gene's germline CDR1 is MNHEY and CDR2 SMNVEV (reference sequence). This CDR3 reads CASSSPRLSYNEQFF. The CDR3 DNA is TGTGCCAGCAGTTCCCCCCGACTCTCCTACAATGAGCAGTTCTTC.

The chain has TRBV5-1 and TRBJ2-1, with 9 positions matching TRBD1. Per the germline V gene, CDR1 is SGHRS and CDR2 is YFSETQ. V trimming: 7 bases; J trimming: 3 bases; junction bases outside the gene matches: 8. The CDR3 runs to 15 residues. The CDR3 bases are TGCGCCAGCGCAGAGTTGGGACAGGGCTACAATGAGCAGTTCTTC. Its translation is CASAELGQGYNEQFF. The variable domain in full, with the rest retrieved from reference TRBV5-1 and TRBJ2-1, is KAGVTQTPRYLIKTRGQQVTLSCSPISGHRSVSWYQQTPGQGLQFLFEYFSETQRNKGNFPGRFSGRQFSNSRSEMNVSTLELGDSALYLCASAELGQGYNEQFFGPGTRLTVL.

The V gene is TRBV6-6, the J gene TRBJ1-3; D not resolved. The CDR3 contains 16 residues. Trimming shortened V by 0 bases and J by 0 bases, and 9 bases separated the two germline ends. CDR1 is MNHNY, CDR2 SVGAGI, per germline (reference sequence). CDR3 loop: CASSYSIAGSGNTIYF. The CDR3 region has the DNA TGTGCCAGCAGTTACTCGATAGCGGGCTCTGGAAACACCATATATTTT.

The rearrangement joins TRBV6-6 to TRBJ1-5; the match to TRBD1 covers 7 bases. CDR3 length equals 15 residues. Germline-derived CDR1 and CDR2 are MNHNY and SVGAGI (reference sequence). V lost 2 bases and J lost 1; bases outside the gene matches: 2. The CDR3 region has the DNA TGTGCCAGCAGTTACGAGGGGGCGAGCAATCAGCCCCAGCATTTT. Its protein is CASSYEGASNQPQHF.

The rearrangement links TRBV2 to TRBJ2-5; D might be TRBD1 (6 bases). The germline V and J ends were trimmed by 6 bases and 4 bases, with 12 bases remaining between them. CDR1 is SNHLY, CDR2 FYNNEI, per germline. CDR3 size: 13 residues. CDR3 sequence (DNA): TGTGCCAGCAGGAGGGCAGGGGCAGAGACCCAGTACTTC. This encodes CASRRAGAETQYF.

This clone was observed once. The chain combines TRBV5-5 with TRBJ2-3, with 8 bases that match TRBD2. CDR1 is SGHKS, CDR2 YYEKEE, per germline (reference sequence). V shed 3 bases, J shed 2 bases, and the junction held 17 bases outside the gene matches. CDR3 size: 19 residues. CDR3 loop: CASSSLGKAGALSTDTQYF. Written as DNA, the CDR3 is TGTGCCAGCAGCTCCCTCGGTAAAGCGGGGGCCCTCTCCACAGATACGCAGTATTTT.

This chain links TRBV7-6 with TRBJ2-5, with 7 bases aligning to TRBD2. There are 15 residues in the CDR3. Germline V gives CDR1 SGHVS, CDR2 FNYEAQ. The junction had 7 bases not matched to a gene; V was cut back by 5 bases and J by 1 base. CDR3 coding DNA: TGTGCCAGCAGCCCGGCTAGCGGAGCCCAAGAGACCCAGTACTTC. Protein product: CASSPASGAQETQYF. Looking up the rest from reference TRBV7-6 and TRBJ2-5 gives the full variable domain: GAGVSQSPRYKVTKRGQDVALRCDPISGHVSLYWYRQALGQGPEFLTYFNYEAQQDKSGLPNDRFSAERPEGSISTLTIQRTEQRDSAMYRCASSPASGAQETQYFGPGTRLLVL.

V and J are TRBV30 and TRBJ1-2, with unresolved D. The CDR3 is made up of 13 amino acids. Trimming cost V 7 bases and J 1 base, with 13 bases left between them. Germline assignment: CDR1 GTSNPN and CDR2 SVGIG (reference sequence). CDR3 nucleotide sequence: TGTGCCTCGGGGATCCTCCTTAACTATGGCTACACCTTC. Its protein product is CASGILLNYGYTF.

V gene TRBV11-2 combines with J gene TRBJ2-2, with D unclear. Looked up from germline, CDR1 is SGHAT and CDR2 is FQNNGV. CDR3 length: 11 residues. With 1 base removed from V and 12 bases from J, the gap between germline ends came to 6 bases. In nucleotides, the CDR3 is TGTGCCAGCAGCTTAGGGACCAAGCTGTTTTTT. This translates into CASSLGTKLFF.

V usage is TRBV7-9 and J usage is TRBJ2-5; possibly TRBD1 or TRBD2 for D (5 bases each). V was pared by 5 bases and J by 2 bases, with 18 bases between. Germline values: CDR1 SEHNR, CDR2 FQNEAQ (reference sequence). The CDR3 is made up of 16 amino acids. CDR3 in DNA: TGTGCCAGCAGCGCCGAGAGGGGAGTAAGGCAAGAGACCCAGTACTTC. This translates into CASSAERGVRQETQYF.

The genes are TRBV7-2 and TRBJ1-6; 8 nucleotides agree with TRBD1. CDR3 length equals 15 residues. Germline CDR1 SGHTA, CDR2 FQGNSA. After removal of 5 bases from V and 6 bases from J, the junction contained 6 bases not matched to a gene. CDR3 region: CASSNGQGGNSPLHF. As DNA, the CDR3 is TGTGCCAGCAGCAACGGACAGGGTGGTAATTCACCCCTCCACTTT.

This clone has a single count. The genes are TRBV18 and TRBJ1-2, with 8 bases fitting TRBD1. This CDR3 region has 14 residues. Looked up from germline, CDR1 is KGHSH and CDR2 is LQKENI. J lost 2 bases, V lost 4 bases, and 3 bases had no gene match. CDR3 DNA sequence: TGTGCCAGCTCACTGGGACAGGTGAACTATGGCTACACCTTC. Amino acid sequence: CASSLGQVNYGYTF.

J is TRBJ2-1 and V is TRBV5-8; D not resolved. V was pared by 2 bases and J by 6 bases, with 3 bases between. Germline assignment: CDR1 SGHTS and CDR2 YDEGEE. The CDR3 consists of 11 residues. The CDR3 here is CASSFLNEQFF. The DNA of the CDR3 is TGTGCCAGCAGCTTCCTCAATGAGCAGTTCTTC.

The V call is TRBV18, the J call TRBJ2-2, with D possibly matching TRBD1 (6 bases). V was trimmed by 6 bases and J by 1 base, leaving 15 bases between them. The CDR3 consists of 16 residues. Germline-derived CDR1 and CDR2 are KGHSH and LQKENI. The CDR3, as DNA: TGTGCCAGCTCTCCCACAGGGATGCTGAACACCGGGGAGCTGTTTTTT. Amino acid sequence: CASSPTGMLNTGELFF. Using reference TRBV18 and TRBJ2-2 for the parts outside the CDR3, the full variable domain is NAGVMQNPRHLVRRRGQEARLRCSPMKGHSHVYWYRQLPEEGLKFMVYLQKENIIDESGMPKERFSAEFPKEGPSILRIQQVVRGDSAAYFCASSPTGMLNTGELFFGEGSRLTVL.

The gene calls are TRBV11-1 and TRBJ2-1, with D perhaps TRBD1 or TRBD2 (5 bases each). CDR3 size: 12 residues. Germline-derived CDR1 and CDR2 are SGHAT and FQDESV (reference sequence). Trimming took off 2 bases at V and 10 bases at J, with 9 bases between the two ends. In DNA, the CDR3 is TGTGCCAGCAGCTTAAAGGGACGGGAGCAGTTCTTC. This sequence encodes CASSLKGREQFF.

J is TRBJ1-1 and V is TRBV30, with D unresolved. CDR3 length equals 13 residues. V lost 8 bases to trimming and J lost 1 base, with 14 bases between them. Germline-derived CDR1 and CDR2 are GTSNPN and SVGIG (reference sequence). The CDR3: CAGRRATNTEAFF. Written as DNA, the CDR3 is TGTGCCGGAAGAAGGGCTACGAACACTGAAGCTTTCTTT.

V and J are TRBV5-1 and TRBJ2-5, with D perhaps assigned TRBD1 or TRBD2 (5 bases each). The CDR3 consists of 16 residues. Trimming took off 0 bases at V and 5 bases at J, with 17 bases between the two ends. CDR1 is SGHRS and CDR2 is YFSETQ in the germline V gene. The CDR3 sequence: CASSLARSAGTETQYF. DNA of the CDR3: TGCGCCAGCAGCTTGGCCCGGAGTGCAGGGACGGAGACCCAGTACTTC.

The chain couples TRBV19 to TRBJ2-3; 11 bases line up with TRBD2. From germline, CDR1 is LNHDA and CDR2 SQIVND (reference sequence). The CDR3 contains 15 residues. Germline trimming cut 4 bases from V and 5 bases from J; bases unmatched to any gene: 5. The CDR3 loop reads CASSKLAGVLDTQYF. CDR3 nucleotides: TGTGCCAGTAGTAAACTAGCGGGAGTATTAGATACGCAGTATTTT.

This chain uses TRBV7-2 with TRBJ1-1; D unclear. The CDR3 runs 14 residues. Germline lookup yields CDR1 SGHTA and CDR2 FQGNSA. Trimming cost V 5 bases and J 4 bases, with 14 bases left between them. CDR3 nucleotide sequence: TGTGCCAGCAGCCCCGCCCCGATTGGCACTGAAGCTTTCTTT. The encoded protein is CASSPAPIGTEAFF.